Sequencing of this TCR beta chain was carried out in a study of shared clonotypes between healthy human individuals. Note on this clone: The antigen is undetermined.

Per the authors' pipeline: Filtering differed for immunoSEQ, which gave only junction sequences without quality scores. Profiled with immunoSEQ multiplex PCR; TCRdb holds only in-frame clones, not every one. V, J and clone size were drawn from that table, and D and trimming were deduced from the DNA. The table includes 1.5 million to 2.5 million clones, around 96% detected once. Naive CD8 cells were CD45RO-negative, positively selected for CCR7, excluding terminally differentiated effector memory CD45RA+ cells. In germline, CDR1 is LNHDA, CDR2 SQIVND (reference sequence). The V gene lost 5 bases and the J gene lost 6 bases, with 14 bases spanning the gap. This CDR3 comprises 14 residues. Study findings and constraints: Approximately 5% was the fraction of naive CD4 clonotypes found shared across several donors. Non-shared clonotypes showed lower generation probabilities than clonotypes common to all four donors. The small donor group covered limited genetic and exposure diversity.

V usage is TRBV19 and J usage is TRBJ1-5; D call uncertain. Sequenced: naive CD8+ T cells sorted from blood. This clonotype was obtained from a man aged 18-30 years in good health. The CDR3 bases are TGTGCCAGTAGTCCATCTCCTTCGGGTCAGCCCCAGCATTTT. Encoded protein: CASSPSPSGQPQHF.